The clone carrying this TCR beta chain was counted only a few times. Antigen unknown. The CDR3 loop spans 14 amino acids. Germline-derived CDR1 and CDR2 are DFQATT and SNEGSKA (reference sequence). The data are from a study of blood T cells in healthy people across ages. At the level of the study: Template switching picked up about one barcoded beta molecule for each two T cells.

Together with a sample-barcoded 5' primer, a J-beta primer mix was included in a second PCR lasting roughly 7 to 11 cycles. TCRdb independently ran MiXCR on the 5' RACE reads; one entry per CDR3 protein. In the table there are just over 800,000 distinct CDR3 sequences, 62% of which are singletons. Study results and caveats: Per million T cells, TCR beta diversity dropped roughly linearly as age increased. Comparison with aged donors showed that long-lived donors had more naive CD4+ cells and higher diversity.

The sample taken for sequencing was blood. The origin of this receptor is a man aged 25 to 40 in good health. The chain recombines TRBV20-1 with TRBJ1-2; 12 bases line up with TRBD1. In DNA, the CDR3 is TGCGCCGCAGAGGGACAGGGGGCAGTAGGTGGCTACACCTTC. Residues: CAAEGQGAVGGYTF.